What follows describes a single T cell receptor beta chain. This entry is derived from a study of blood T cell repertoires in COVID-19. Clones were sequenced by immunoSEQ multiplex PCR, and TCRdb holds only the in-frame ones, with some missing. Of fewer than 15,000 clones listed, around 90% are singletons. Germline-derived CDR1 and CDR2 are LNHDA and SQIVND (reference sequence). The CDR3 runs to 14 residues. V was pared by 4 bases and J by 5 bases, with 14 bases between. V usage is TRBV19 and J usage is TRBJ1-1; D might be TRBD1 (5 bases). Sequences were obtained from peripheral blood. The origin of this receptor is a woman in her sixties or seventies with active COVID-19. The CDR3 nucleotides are TGTGCCAGTAGTAAGACCCCCGGGGGAACTGAAGCTTTCTTT. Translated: CASSKTPGGTEAFF.